Listed below are T cell receptor beta chains from one sample, sequenced in a study of molecular identifiers for immune sequencing clone quantification. TCRdb passed the PCR reads through MiXCR, listing each CDR3 protein once. The sample has a few hundred thousand distinct CDR3 sequences, about a fifth seen once. Input material: naive CD8+ T cells from blood, with Jurkat cell RNA spiked in. These receptors were obtained from a human donor in good health. Some libraries in this study had Jurkat cell RNA spiked in. The CDR3 runs from the conserved cysteine through the conserved F or W.

V gene,CDR3 protein
TRBV3-2,CASSQVCRGKTGNTEAFF
TRBV6-2/TRBV6-3,CASMGLEDTGELLF
TRBV28,CASSLEGGVYSNQPQHF
TRBV19,CASSIGPSAEQFF
TRBV12-3/TRBV12-4,CAGSSTGGTEAFF
TRBV6-5,CASSPGVSGLSYEQYF
TRBV29-1,CSVGGDDGYTF
TRBV20-1,CSARGEADTQYF
TRBV14,CASSQVQGAHEQYF
TRBV7-9,CASSLTTETQYF
TRBV29-1,CSAGGSPYEQYF
TRBV4-3,CASSLYLTGTGEYEQYF
TRBV20-1,CSARFDISTGELFF
TRBV20-1,CSASPAHSNQPRHF
TRBV15,CATSSGQGIRYEQYF
TRBV20-1,CSASNLAGGYEQYF